These 3 T cell receptor beta chains were sequenced from one sample in a study of tumor-infiltrating lymphocytes in primary liver carcinoma. TCR beta cDNA was made from 500 ng total RNA with a constant-region primer. Nested multiplex PCR, run for three rounds with slightly modified ARM-PCR, yielded TCR beta libraries. Two initial PCR rounds of around 10 cycles each paired TRBV1-TRBV30 forward primers with a C-beta reverse primer. TCRdb used MiXCR to reprocess the multiplex PCR reads, holding one entry per CDR3 protein. The repertoire has fewer than 350,000 distinct CDR3 sequences, over 55% of them found once; the top ten carry 9% to 10%. Germline DNA was extracted too, while blood RNA derived from unsorted whole blood. The sample was peripheral blood. The source of these receptors is a man in his forties or fifties with primary liver carcinoma and hepatitis B virus infection.

This clonotype has a count of ten or more. The chain has TRBV10-2 and TRBJ2-2; D is undetermined. V was trimmed by 5 bases and J by 1 base, leaving 5 bases between them. CDR1 is WSHSY, CDR2 SAAADI, per germline. The CDR3 is 13 amino acids. CDR3 sequence: CASSPVNTGELFF. The CDR3 coding sequence is TGCGCCAGCAGTCCTGTGAACACCGGGGAGCTGTTTTTT.

The chain has TRBV5-1 and TRBJ2-2; possibly TRBD1 for D (6 bases). CDR1 SGHRS and CDR2 YFSETQ come from the germline V gene. V lost 2 bases and J 0 bases, leaving 14 bases between the germline ends. This CDR3 is built from 17 residues. Here the CDR3 reads CASSLPQGWPNTGELFF. In DNA, the CDR3 is TGCGCCAGCAGCTTACCACAGGGTTGGCCGAACACCGGGGAGCTGTTTTTT.

The rearrangement uses TRBV7-9 and TRBJ2-5, with D possibly matching TRBD1 (5 bases). The germline V gene encodes CDR1 SEHNR and CDR2 FQNEAQ (reference sequence). The germline V and J ends were trimmed by 3 bases and 5 bases, with 10 bases remaining between them. The length of the CDR3 is 13 residues. DNA for the CDR3: TGTGCCAGCAGCTTCAGGGATTCGGAGACCCAGTACTTC. Translation: CASSFRDSETQYF.